The 13 T cell receptor beta chains given below trace back to one sample, sequenced in a study of blood T cell repertoires in COVID-19 (TCRdb year 2020). Libraries were made using the immunoSEQ multiplex PCR assay. TCRdb holds this immuneACCESS table with in-frame rearrangements only. Some clones are missing; in checked studies, unresolved V genes explain under half, and the rest has no known cause. This sample lists about 200,000 clones; roughly 94% were detected once. The ten largest account for 0.6% to 0.9% of the sample. Sequencing input: peripheral blood. These TCRs come from a young man with COVID-19, enrolled during active disease.

V usage is TRBV25-1 and J usage is TRBJ1-6; tentatively, D is TRBD1 (6 bases). Germline V gene lookup returns CDR1 MGHDK and CDR2 SYGVNS. V was shortened by 3 bases and J by 8 bases, with 11 bases between the two germline ends. CDR3 length: 14 amino acids. The chain's CDR3 is CASSEAGGHSPLHF. DNA for the CDR3: TGTGCCAGCAGTGAGGCCGGGGGGCATTCACCCCTCCACTTT.

J is TRBJ1-6 and V is TRBV30, with no clear D. With 6 bases removed from V and 0 bases from J, the gap between germline ends came to 18 bases. Germline CDR1 GTSNPN, CDR2 SVGIG (reference sequence). The CDR3 extends over 17 amino acids. The CDR3 sequence: CACKRDLLSSYNSPLHF. CDR3 sequence (DNA): TGTGCCTGCAAGCGAGACCTCCTTAGCTCCTATAATTCACCCCTCCACTTT.

The rearrangement links TRBV27 to TRBJ1-1; D is ambiguous. V lost 3 bases to trimming and J lost 5 bases, with 13 bases between them. The CDR3 totals 14 residues. Germline-derived CDR1 and CDR2 are MNHEY and SMNVEV (reference sequence). CDR3 coding DNA: TGTGCCAGCAGTTTTAAACCCGGAGGAACTGAAGCTTTCTTT. Protein product: CASSFKPGGTEAFF.

The CDR3 is CASSLGGSVWDRGSGYTF. The CDR3 nucleotides are TGCGCCAGCAGCTTGGGCGGCTCTGTGTGGGACAGGGGTTCTGGCTACACCTTC. The V and J genes are TRBV5-1 and TRBJ1-2; TRBD1 aligns across 10 bases. The germline CDR1 and CDR2 sequences are SGHRS and YFSETQ. V shed 0 bases, J shed 7 bases, and the junction held 15 bases outside the gene matches. The CDR3 loop spans 18 amino acids.

The table lists this clone with a few counts. The chain uses TRBV6-5 and TRBJ2-7; 15 positions match TRBD2. V lost 6 bases to trimming and J lost 8 bases; unmatched junction nucleotides: 5. Germline CDR1 MNHEY, CDR2 SVGAGI. The CDR3 is 14 residues long. The CDR3 nucleotides are TGTGCCAGCAGCCTAGGGACTAGCGGGGGGCAGCAGTACTTC. It translates to CASSLGTSGGQQYF.

The chain uses TRBV9 and TRBJ2-1; the match to TRBD2 covers 8 bases. V shed 2 bases, J shed 10 bases, and the junction held 5 bases outside the gene matches. The CDR3 spans 13 residues. CDR1 SGDLS and CDR2 YYNGEE come from the germline V gene. Here the CDR3 DNA reads TGTGCCAGCAGCGTCGGGGGGGCGATCGAGCAGTTCTTC. It encodes CASSVGGAIEQFF.

V is TRBV20-1 and J is TRBJ2-5; 7 nucleotides match TRBD2. The CDR3 sequence is 15 residues long. The V gene's germline CDR1 is DFQATT and CDR2 SNEGSKA (reference sequence). V was pared by 3 bases and J by 2 bases, with 9 bases of the junction left unmatched. This chain's CDR3 is CSASPGLSFQETQYF. CDR3 DNA: TGCAGTGCTAGTCCGGGACTATCCTTTCAAGAGACCCAGTACTTC.

The chain links TRBV7-9 to TRBJ2-1, with TRBD1 matching over 8 bases. J was trimmed by 8 bases and V by 3 bases; bases with no gene match: 9. Per the germline V gene, CDR1 is SEHNR and CDR2 is FQNEAQ (reference sequence). CDR3 length equals 15 residues. The CDR3 is CASSLDLQGAHEQFF. The CDR3 region has the DNA TGTGCCAGCAGCTTGGACCTTCAGGGGGCGCATGAGCAGTTCTTC.

The chain links TRBV6-5 to TRBJ1-2; D is unresolved. CDR1 MNHEY and CDR2 SVGAGI come from the germline V gene. The CDR3 is made up of 11 amino acids. Deletions cut 7 bases from V and 7 bases from J, with 10 bases between. The CDR3 here is CASTGFGGYTF. The CDR3, as DNA: TGTGCCAGCACAGGATTCGGTGGCTACACCTTC.

The chain uses TRBV2 and TRBJ1-2; possibly TRBD1 for D (5 bases). The germline V gene encodes CDR1 SNHLY and CDR2 FYNNEI. V was clipped by 2 bases and J by 5 bases, with 15 bases between them. The CDR3 runs 15 residues. The chain's CDR3 is CASSERTTSGYGYTF. CDR3 DNA: TGTGCCAGCAGTGAACGAACGACTTCAGGGTATGGCTACACCTTC.

The rearrangement links TRBV18 to TRBJ1-2; tentative D call: TRBD1 (6 bases). Germline CDR1 is KGHSH and CDR2 is LQKENI. The CDR3 totals 16 residues. Trimming left V 2 bases short and J 2 bases short, with 15 bases between. The CDR3, as DNA: TGTGCCAGCTCACCAAAGCTACAGGGTAACAACTATGGCTACACCTTC. Encoded protein: CASSPKLQGNNYGYTF.

The V gene is TRBV5-5, the J gene TRBJ1-2, with D maybe TRBD1 (5 bases). The V gene lost 4 bases and the J gene lost 4 bases, with 17 bases spanning the gap. This CDR3 is 15 amino acids long. In germline, CDR1 is SGHKS, CDR2 YYEKEE (reference sequence). The CDR3 bases are TGTGCCAGCAGCCCCTCGCCGGGACTGATCTATGGCTACACCTTC. Amino acids: CASSPSPGLIYGYTF.

In nucleotides, the CDR3 is TGTGCCAGTAAGTATCCGGGCACTGAAGCTTTCTTT. Encoded protein: CASKYPGTEAFF. This chain connects TRBV19 to TRBJ1-1; D gene uncertain. Germline loops: CDR1 LNHDA, CDR2 SQIVND (reference sequence). V lost 7 bases and J 4 bases, leaving 10 bases between the germline ends. This CDR3 has 12 amino acids. The whole variable domain, filled in from reference TRBV19 and TRBJ1-1, reads DGGITQSPKYLFRKEGQNVTLSCEQNLNHDAMYWYRQDPGQGLRLIYYSQIVNDFQKGDIAEGYSVSREKKESFPLTVTSAQKNPTAFYLCASKYPGTEAFFGQGTRLTVV.